The T cell receptor (beta chain) described here comes from a study of T cell responses to AZD1222 COVID-19 vaccine. Trimming shortened V by 7 bases and J by 3 bases, and 21 bases separated the two germline ends. The CDR3 loop spans 15 amino acids. CDR1 and CDR2 (germline): GTSNPN, SVGIG (reference sequence). Concerning this clone: The antigen remains undetermined.

Overall study results and limits: Of the AZD1222 recipients, only five to seven were seropositive at baseline. Two doses of AZD1222 preceded a rise in Spike-specific TCR breadth and depth. The study sampled repertoires only after the peak T cell response.

Sequenced by immunoSEQ multiplex PCR; TCRdb stores in-frame clones only, minus some. The sample lists more than 100,000 clones, roughly 87% occurring once. This clonotype originated in an adult in good health. The chain links TRBV30 to TRBJ1-2; D uncertain. The specimen was peripheral blood, collected on day 0 of AZD1222 vaccination. The CDR3 nucleotides are TGTGCCTTTTTCAAAATGCGGGATCGTGACTATGGCTACACCTTC. It codes for CAFFKMRDRDYGYTF.